This T cell receptor beta chain was found in a study of T cells in Graves' hyperthyroidism and ophthalmopathy. Study-wide findings and caveats: Ophthalmopathy was told apart from stable hyperthyroidism by a 13 V-J model.

Regions amplified from RNA transcripts were the TCR beta CDR3 regions. Initially, a first-round RT-PCR of the TCR CDR3 employed the HTBI primer set. MiXCR was run by TCRdb on the multiplex PCR reads, yielding one entry per CDR3 protein. There are some 800,000 distinct CDR3 sequences in the sample; roughly 40% occur only once, and about 8.9% lies in the top ten. Diagnosis rested on symptoms, serum thyroxine and TRAb, thyroid ultrasound, and orbital computed tomography. With respect to this clonotype: What it binds is not known. Only one base separates this from a far larger clonotype, so it likely reflects a read error.

The origin of this receptor is a man younger than 35 with Graves' hyperthyroidism. Sequencing was carried out using blood.

The CDR3 protein is CARSVDRDQPQHF. The CDR3 nucleotides read TGTGCCCGCAGTGTGGACAGGGACCAGCCCCAGCATTTT. The genes are TRBV10-3 and TRBJ1-5, with 8 positions matching TRBD1. Germline V CDR1 and CDR2: ENHRY, SYGVKD. V shed 11 bases, J shed 7 bases, and the junction held 10 bases outside the gene matches. The CDR3 runs 13 residues.